The clone carrying this T cell receptor beta chain was counted between two and nine times. The antigen remains undetermined. Primed by a sample-barcoded 5' primer and a J-beta primer mix, a second PCR proceeded for about 6 to 11 cycles. MiXCR, run by TCRdb on the 5' RACE reads, gives a single entry per CDR3 protein. The sample includes about 1.5 million distinct CDR3 sequences, around 40% of them seen just once. The sample originates from a study of blood T cells in healthy people across ages. Overall study context: Roughly one uniquely barcoded beta molecule per two T cells was captured. Study-wide results and caveats: One million T cells yielded diversity estimates that were considered underestimates.

Germline CDR1 and CDR2: SGHDN and FVKESK. The CDR3 is 16 residues long. The V and J ends lost 1 base and 6 bases, in that order; junction bases with no gene match: 8. Donors gave roughly 10 milliliters of peripheral blood apiece. Whenever a sample was processed, at least 6 million PBMCs were isolated. The sequencing input was blood. This clonotype was obtained from a young woman in good health. V gene TRBV14 combines with J gene TRBJ2-5, with 10 bases identical to TRBD2. This chain's CDR3 is CASSQGASGSEKTQYF. Here the CDR3 DNA reads TGTGCCAGCAGCCAAGGTGCTAGCGGGAGCGAAAAGACCCAGTACTTC.